Listed below are T cell receptor beta chains from one sample, sequenced in a study of response to subunit inactivated influenza vaccine. TCRdb reprocessed the RT-PCR reads via MiXCR and lists one record per CDR3 protein. The table includes 600,000 to 700,000 distinct CDR3 sequences, 14% detected once. This specimen was PBMCs from blood, taken 14 days before vaccination. These receptors came from a man aged 50-59 years who received an inactivated influenza vaccine. CDR3s include the opening cysteine and the closing phenylalanine or tryptophan. The order of the fields is J gene, V gene, CDR3 length, CDR3 protein.

J gene: TRBJ1-5
V gene: TRBV6-1
CDR3 length: 12
CDR3 protein: CATRQGVHPQHF

J gene: TRBJ2-3
V gene: TRBV5-1
CDR3 length: 14
CDR3 protein: CASSLWGNGDTQYF

J gene: TRBJ2-7
V gene: TRBV14
CDR3 length: 13
CDR3 protein: CASSPDRDHEQYF

J gene: TRBJ2-7
V gene: TRBV7-8
CDR3 length: 14
CDR3 protein: CASSLGSGGNEQYF

J gene: TRBJ2-1
V gene: TRBV5-5
CDR3 length: 13
CDR3 protein: CASSLAAEASQFF

J gene: TRBJ1-1
V gene: TRBV29-1
CDR3 length: 15
CDR3 protein: CSVITGLAMNNEAFF

J gene: TRBJ2-7
V gene: TRBV20-1
CDR3 length: 12
CDR3 protein: CSVHRSSYEQYF

J gene: TRBJ2-6
V gene: TRBV18
CDR3 length: 15
CDR3 protein: CASSPTTAGANVLTF

J gene: TRBJ2-3
V gene: TRBV20-1
CDR3 length: 13
CDR3 protein: CSALGQDTDTQYF

J gene: TRBJ2-1
V gene: TRBV19
CDR3 length: 17
CDR3 protein: CASGITMTGGFHNEQFF

J gene: TRBJ2-5
V gene: TRBV7-6
CDR3 length: 14
CDR3 protein: CASSLWAAQETQYF

J gene: TRBJ1-1
V gene: TRBV7-2
CDR3 length: 15
CDR3 protein: CASSSRGVRGTEAFF